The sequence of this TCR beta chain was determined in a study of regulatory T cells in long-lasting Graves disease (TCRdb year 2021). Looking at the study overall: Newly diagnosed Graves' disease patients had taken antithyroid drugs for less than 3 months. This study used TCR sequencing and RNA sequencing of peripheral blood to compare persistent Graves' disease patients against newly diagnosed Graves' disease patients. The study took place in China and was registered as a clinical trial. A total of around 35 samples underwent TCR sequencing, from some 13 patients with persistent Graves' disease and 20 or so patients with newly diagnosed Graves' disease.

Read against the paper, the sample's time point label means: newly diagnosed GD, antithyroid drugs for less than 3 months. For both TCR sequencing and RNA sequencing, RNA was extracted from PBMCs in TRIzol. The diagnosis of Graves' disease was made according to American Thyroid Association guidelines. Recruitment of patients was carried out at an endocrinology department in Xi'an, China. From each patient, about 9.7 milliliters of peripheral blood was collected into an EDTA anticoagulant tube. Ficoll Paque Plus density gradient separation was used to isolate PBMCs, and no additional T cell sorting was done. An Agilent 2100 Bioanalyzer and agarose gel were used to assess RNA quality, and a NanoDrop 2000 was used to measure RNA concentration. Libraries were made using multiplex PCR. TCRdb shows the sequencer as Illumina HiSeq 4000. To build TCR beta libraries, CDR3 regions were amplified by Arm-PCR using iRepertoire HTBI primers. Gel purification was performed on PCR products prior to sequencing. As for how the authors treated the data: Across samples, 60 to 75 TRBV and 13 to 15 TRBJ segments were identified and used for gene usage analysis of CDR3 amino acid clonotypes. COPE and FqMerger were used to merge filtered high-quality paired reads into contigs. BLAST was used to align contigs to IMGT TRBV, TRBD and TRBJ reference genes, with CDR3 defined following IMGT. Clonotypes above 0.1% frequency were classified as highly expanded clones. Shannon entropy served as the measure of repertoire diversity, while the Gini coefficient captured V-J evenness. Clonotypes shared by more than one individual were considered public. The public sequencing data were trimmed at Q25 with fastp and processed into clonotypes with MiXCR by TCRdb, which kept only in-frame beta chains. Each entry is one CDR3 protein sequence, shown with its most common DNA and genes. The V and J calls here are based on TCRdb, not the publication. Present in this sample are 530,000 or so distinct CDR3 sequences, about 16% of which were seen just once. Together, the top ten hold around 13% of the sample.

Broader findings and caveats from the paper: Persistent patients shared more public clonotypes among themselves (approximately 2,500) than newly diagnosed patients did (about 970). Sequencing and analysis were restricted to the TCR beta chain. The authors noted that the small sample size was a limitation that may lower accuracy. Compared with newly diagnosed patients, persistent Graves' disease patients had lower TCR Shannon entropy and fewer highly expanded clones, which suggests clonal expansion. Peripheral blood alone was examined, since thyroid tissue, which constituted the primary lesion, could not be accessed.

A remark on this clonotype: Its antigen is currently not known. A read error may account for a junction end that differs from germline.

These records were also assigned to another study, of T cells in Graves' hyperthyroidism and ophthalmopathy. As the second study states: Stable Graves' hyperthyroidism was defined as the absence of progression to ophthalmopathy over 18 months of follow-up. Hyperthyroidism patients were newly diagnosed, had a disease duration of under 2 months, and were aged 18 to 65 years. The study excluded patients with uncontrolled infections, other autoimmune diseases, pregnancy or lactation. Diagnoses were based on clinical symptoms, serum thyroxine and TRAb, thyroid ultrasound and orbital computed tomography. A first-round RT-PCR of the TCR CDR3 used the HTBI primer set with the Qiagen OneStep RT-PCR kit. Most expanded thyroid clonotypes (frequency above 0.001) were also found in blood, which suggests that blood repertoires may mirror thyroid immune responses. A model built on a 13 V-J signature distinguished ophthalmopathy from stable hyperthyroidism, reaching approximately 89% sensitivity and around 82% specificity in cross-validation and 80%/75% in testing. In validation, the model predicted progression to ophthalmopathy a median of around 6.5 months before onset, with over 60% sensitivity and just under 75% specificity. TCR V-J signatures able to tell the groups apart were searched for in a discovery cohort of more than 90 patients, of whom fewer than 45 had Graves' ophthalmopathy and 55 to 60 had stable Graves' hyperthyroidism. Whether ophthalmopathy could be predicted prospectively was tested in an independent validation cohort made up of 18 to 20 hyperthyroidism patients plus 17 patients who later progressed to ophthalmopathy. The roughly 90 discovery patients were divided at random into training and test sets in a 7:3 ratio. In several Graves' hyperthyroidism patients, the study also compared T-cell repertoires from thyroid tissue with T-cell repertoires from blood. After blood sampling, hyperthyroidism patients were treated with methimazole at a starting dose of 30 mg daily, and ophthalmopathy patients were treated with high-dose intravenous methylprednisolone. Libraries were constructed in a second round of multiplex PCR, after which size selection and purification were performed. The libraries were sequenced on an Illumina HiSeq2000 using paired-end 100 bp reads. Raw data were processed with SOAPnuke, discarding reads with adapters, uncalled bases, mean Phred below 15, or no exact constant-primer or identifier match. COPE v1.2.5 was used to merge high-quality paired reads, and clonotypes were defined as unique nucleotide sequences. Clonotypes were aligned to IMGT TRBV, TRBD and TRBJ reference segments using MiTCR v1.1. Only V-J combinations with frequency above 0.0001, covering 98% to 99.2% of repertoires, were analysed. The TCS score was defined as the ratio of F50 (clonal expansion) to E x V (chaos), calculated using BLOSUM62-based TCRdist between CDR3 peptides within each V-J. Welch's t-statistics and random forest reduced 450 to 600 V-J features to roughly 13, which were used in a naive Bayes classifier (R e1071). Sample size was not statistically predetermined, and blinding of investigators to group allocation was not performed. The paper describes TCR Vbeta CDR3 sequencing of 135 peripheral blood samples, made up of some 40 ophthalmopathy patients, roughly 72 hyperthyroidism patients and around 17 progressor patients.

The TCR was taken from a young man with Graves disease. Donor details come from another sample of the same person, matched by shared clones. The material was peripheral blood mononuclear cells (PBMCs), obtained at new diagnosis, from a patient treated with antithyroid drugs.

The CDR3 reads as follows: CASSAGGLGGYGQYF. In nucleotide form, the sequence is TGTGCCAGCAGTGCAGGGGGCCTCGGTGGATACGGGCAGTACTTC. Recombination joined TRBV2 with TRBJ2-7; the junction holds 8 bases that match TRBD1. The CDR3 spans 15 residues, from the cysteine through the phenylalanine. The retained sequence is limited to the CDR3, 45 bases, with the frame set at the first base. Sequences SNHLY (CDR1) and FYNNEI (CDR2) are obtained from the germline V gene.